Listed below are T cell receptor beta chains from one sample, sequenced in a study of cytomegalovirus exposure and HLA in healthy donors. Clones were read by immunoSEQ multiplex PCR, and TCRdb kept only the in-frame ones, dropping some. The listing contains approximately 110,000 clones. What was sequenced was PBMCs. Receptors originate from a man aged 18 to 30 in good health and CMV-seronegative. The conserved cysteine and the conserved F or W are not part of the CDR3 here.

V gene	J gene	CDR3 protein
TRBV6-5	TRBJ2-1	ASSYAGQFSYNEQF
TRBV6-6	TRBJ1-1	ASSRGVSGDSEAF
TRBV29-1	TRBJ1-5	SVSRVMTGGKVERQPQH
TRBV19	TRBJ1-5	ASSLTVNQPQH
TRBV29-1	TRBJ1-6	SVRETGGSPLH
TRBV6-5	TRBJ1-5	ASSFGAEQPQH
TRBV30	TRBJ1-2	AWSKRRLGGYT
TRBV18	TRBJ2-1	ASSPGGSLRLEQF
TRBV7-6	TRBJ1-1	ASTLERGGGTEAF
TRBV30	TRBJ1-1	AWTRDSNTEAF
TRBV7-9	TRBJ2-7	ASSLGPRLNGEQY
TRBV7-6	TRBJ1-3	AIRQASGNTIY
TRBV13	TRBJ2-5	ASSLQGLWTQY
TRBV28	TRBJ2-7	ASSRAYYEQY
TRBV11-3	TRBJ1-1	ASSPAGGHTEAF
TRBV7-6	TRBJ2-3	ASSPRLTSTDTQY
TRBV6-5	TRBJ2-7	ASSHSGGSYEQY
TRBV9	TRBJ2-7	ASSVESGFSYEQY
TRBV7-6	NA	ASSPGGRSEQY
TRBV28	TRBJ2-2	ASSPLGAGELF
TRBV5-4	NA	ASSSERLSYEQY
TRBV7-9	TRBJ2-7	ASSSDIAYEQY
TRBV15	TRBJ1-1	ATSREGDRVSEAF
TRBV14	TRBJ1-2	ASSPVGLNYGYT
TRBV30	TRBJ2-4	AWEQDLAKNIQY
TRBV7-4	TRBJ2-5	ASSSREQETQY
TRBV7-9	TRBJ2-2	ASSLAGLETGELF
TRBV27	TRBJ2-1	ASSLGDSLVYEQF
TRBV2	TRBJ1-1	ASSAGQGTEAF
TRBV2	TRBJ1-1	ASRRKGVSEAF
TRBV5-1	TRBJ2-3	ASSPTGVGTDTQY
TRBV9	TRBJ2-5	ASSYGASGGITETQY
TRBV6-1	TRBJ1-2	ASSEGKGGGYGYT
TRBV7-3	TRBJ1-1	ASSLHMNTEAF
TRBV11-2	TRBJ2-2	ASRPLEGRTGELF
TRBV9	TRBJ2-1	ASSSQGTSGSNEQF
TRBV30	TRBJ1-5	ALSGGSGQPQH